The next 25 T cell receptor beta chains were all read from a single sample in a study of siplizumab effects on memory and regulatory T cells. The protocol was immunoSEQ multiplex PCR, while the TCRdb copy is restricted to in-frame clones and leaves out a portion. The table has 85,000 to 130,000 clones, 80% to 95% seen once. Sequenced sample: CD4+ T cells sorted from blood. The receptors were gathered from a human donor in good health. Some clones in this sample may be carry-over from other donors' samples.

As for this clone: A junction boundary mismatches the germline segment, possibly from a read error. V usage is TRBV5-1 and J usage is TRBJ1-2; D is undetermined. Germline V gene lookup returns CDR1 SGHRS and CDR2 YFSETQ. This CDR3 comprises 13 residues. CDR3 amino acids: CASREGSNYGHTF. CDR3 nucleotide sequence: TGCGCCAGCCGGGAGGGTTCTAACTATGGCCACACCTTC.

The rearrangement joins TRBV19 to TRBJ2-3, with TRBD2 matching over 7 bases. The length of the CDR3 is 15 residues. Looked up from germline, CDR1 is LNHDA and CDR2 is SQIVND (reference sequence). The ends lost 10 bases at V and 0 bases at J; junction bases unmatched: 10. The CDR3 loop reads CATKASGASTDTQYF. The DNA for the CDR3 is TGTGCCACCAAGGCTAGCGGAGCTAGCACAGATACGCAGTATTTT.

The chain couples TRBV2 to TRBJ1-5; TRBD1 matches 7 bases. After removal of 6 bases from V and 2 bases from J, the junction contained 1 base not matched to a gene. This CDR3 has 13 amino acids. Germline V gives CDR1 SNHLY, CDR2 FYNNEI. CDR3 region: CASSGQGNQPQHF. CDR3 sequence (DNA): TGTGCCAGCAGCGGACAGGGCAATCAGCCCCAGCATTTT.

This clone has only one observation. CDR3 residues: CASSFLAALGGDTQYF. In DNA, the CDR3 is TGTGCCAGCAGTTTCTTAGCGGCCTTGGGGGGAGATACGCAGTATTTT. The V gene is TRBV27, the J gene TRBJ2-3, with D possibly being TRBD2 (6 bases). This CDR3 spans 16 amino acids. V lost 3 bases and J lost 5, with 18 bases in between. Germline CDR1 and CDR2: MNHEY and SMNVEV (reference sequence).

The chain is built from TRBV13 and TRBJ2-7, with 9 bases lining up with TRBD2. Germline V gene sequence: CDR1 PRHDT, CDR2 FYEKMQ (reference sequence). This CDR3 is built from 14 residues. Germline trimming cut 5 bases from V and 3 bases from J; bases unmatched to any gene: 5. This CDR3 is CASSLAGRNYEQYF. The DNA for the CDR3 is TGTGCCAGCAGCCTAGCGGGAAGGAACTACGAGCAGTACTTC.

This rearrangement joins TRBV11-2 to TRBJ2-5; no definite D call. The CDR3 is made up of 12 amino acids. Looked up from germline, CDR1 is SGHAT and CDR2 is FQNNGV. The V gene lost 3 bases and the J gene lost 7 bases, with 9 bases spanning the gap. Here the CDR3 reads CASSLQASTQYF. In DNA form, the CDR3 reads TGTGCCAGCAGCTTGCAGGCCTCGACCCAGTACTTC.

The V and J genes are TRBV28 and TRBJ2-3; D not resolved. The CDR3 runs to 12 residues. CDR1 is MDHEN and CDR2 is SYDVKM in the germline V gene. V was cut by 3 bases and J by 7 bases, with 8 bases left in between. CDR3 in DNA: TGTGCCAGCAGTTTCGAAGTTAATACGCAGTATTTT. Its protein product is CASSFEVNTQYF. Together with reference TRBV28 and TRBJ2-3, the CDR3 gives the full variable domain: DVKVTQSSRYLVKRTGEKVFLECVQDMDHENMFWYRQDPGLGLRLIYFSYDVKMKEKGDIPEGYSVSREKKERFSLILESASTNQTSMYLCASSFEVNTQYFGPGTRLTVL.

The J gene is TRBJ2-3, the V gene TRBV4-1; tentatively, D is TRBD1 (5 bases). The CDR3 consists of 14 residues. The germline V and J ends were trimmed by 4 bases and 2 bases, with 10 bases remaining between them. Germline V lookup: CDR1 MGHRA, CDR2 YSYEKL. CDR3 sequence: CASSRQSTTDTQYF. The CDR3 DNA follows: TGCGCCAGCAGCCGACAGAGTACCACAGATACGCAGTATTTT.

The CDR3 DNA sequence: TGCGCCAGCAGCTTTGGCTCCAACCTTAGCGAGCAGTACTTC. This sequence encodes CASSFGSNLSEQYF. The chain joins TRBV5-1 to TRBJ2-7; D is unresolved. The CDR3 is made up of 14 amino acids. V was shortened by 2 bases and J by 6 bases, with 15 bases between the two germline ends. The V gene's germline CDR1 is SGHRS and CDR2 YFSETQ.

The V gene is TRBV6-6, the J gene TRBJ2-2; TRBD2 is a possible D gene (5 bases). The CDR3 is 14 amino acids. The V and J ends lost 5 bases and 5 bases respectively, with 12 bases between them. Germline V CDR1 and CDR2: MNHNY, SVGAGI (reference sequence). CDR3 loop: CASSPRTGTGELFF. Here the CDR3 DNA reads TGTGCCAGCAGTCCACGGACGGGGACCGGGGAGCTGTTTTTT.

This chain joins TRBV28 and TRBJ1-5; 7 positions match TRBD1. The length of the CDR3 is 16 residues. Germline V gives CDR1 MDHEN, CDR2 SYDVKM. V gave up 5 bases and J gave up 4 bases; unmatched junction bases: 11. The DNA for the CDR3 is TGTGCCAGCAGTCCGAGTACAGGGGCAGGTAATCAGCCCCAGCATTTT. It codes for CASSPSTGAGNQPQHF.

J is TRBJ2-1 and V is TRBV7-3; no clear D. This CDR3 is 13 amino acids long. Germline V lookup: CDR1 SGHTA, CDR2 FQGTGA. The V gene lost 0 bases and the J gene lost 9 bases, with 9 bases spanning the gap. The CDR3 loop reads CASSLTVDTEQFF. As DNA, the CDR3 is TGTGCCAGCAGCTTAACCGTAGACACTGAGCAGTTCTTC.

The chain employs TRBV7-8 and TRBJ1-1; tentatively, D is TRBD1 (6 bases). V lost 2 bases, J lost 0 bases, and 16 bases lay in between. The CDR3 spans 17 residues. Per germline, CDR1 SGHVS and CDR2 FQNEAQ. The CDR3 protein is CASSLTGTTTLNTEAFF. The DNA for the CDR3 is TGTGCCAGCAGCTTAACAGGGACAACTACTCTGAACACTGAAGCTTTCTTT.

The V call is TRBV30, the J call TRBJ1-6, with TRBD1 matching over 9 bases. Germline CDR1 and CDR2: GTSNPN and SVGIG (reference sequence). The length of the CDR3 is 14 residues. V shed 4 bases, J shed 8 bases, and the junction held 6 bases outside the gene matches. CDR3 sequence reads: CAWTKDRGDSPLHF. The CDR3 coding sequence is TGTGCCTGGACCAAGGACAGGGGTGATTCACCCCTCCACTTT.

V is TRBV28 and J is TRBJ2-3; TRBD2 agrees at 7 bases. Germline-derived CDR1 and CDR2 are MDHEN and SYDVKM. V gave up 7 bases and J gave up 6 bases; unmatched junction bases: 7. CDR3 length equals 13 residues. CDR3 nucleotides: TGTGCCAGCATGTTGGGGGGAGGGGATACGCAGTATTTT. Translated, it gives CASMLGGGDTQYF.

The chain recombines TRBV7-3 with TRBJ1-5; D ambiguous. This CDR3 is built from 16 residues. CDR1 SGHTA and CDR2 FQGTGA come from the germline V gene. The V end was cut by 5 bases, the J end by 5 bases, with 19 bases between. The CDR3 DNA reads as TGTGCCAGCAGCAAAAGGCGGACGCATTTTCATCAGCCCCAGCATTTT. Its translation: CASSKRRTHFHQPQHF.

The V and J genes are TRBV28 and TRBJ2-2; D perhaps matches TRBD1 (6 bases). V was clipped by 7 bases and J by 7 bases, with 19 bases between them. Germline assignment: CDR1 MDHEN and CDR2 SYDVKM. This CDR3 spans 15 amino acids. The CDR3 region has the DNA TGTGCCAGCATCGCAGGGGAGAGGGCCGGCGGGGAGCTGTTTTTT. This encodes CASIAGERAGGELFF. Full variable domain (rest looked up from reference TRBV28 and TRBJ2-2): DVKVTQSSRYLVKRTGEKVFLECVQDMDHENMFWYRQDPGLGLRLIYFSYDVKMKEKGDIPEGYSVSREKKERFSLILESASTNQTSMYLCASIAGERAGGELFFGEGSRLTVL.

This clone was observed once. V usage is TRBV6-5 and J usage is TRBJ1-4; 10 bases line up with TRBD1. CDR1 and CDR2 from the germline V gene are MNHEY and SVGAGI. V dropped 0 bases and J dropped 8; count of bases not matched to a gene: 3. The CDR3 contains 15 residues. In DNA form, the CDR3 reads TGTGCCAGCAGTTACTCATGGACAGGGGGAGAAAAACTGTTTTTT. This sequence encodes CASSYSWTGGEKLFF.

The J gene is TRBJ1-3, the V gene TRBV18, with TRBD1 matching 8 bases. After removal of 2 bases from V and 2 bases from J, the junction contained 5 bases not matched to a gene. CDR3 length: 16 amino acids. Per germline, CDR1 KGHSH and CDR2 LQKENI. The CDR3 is CASSPTQGAAGNTIYF. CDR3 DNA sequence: TGTGCCAGCTCACCAACTCAGGGGGCGGCTGGAAACACCATATATTTT.

CDR3 amino acids: CSARGRGTGANVLTF. The CDR3 coding sequence is TGCAGCGCGAGGGGGCGCGGGACTGGGGCCAACGTCCTGACTTTC. The V call is TRBV29-1, the J call TRBJ2-6; weak D call: TRBD1 (7 bases). There are 15 residues in the CDR3. V lost 7 bases to trimming and J lost 2 bases, with 15 bases between them. The germline V gene has CDR1 SQVTM and CDR2 ANQGSEA.

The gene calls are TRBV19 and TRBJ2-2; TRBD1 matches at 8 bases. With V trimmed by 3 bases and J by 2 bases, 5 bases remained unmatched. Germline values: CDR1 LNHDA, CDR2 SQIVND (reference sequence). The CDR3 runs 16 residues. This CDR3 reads CASSIPGGGNTGELFF. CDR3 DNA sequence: TGTGCCAGTAGTATCCCAGGGGGCGGAAACACCGGGGAGCTGTTTTTT.

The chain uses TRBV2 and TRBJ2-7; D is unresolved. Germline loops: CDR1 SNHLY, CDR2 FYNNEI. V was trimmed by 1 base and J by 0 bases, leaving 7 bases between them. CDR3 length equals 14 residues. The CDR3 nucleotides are TGTGCCAGCAGTGAAGGCAGGAGCTCCTACGAGCAGTACTTC. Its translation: CASSEGRSSYEQYF.

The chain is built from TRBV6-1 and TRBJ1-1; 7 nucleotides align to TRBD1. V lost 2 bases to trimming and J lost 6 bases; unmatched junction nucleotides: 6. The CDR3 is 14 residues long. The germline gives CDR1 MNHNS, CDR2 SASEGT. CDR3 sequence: CASSEKGARAEAFF. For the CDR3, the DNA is TGTGCCAGCAGTGAAAAGGGGGCGAGGGCTGAAGCTTTCTTT.

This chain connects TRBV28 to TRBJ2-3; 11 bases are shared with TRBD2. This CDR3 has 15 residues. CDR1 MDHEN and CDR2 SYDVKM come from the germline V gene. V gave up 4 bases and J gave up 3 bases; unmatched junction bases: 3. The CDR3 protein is CASSSSGRSTDTQYF. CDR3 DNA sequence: TGTGCCAGCAGTTCTAGCGGGAGGTCGACAGATACGCAGTATTTT.

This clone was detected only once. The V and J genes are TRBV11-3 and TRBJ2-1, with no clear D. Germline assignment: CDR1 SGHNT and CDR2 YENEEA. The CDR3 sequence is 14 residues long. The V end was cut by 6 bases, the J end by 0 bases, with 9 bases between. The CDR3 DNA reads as TGTGCCAGCAGTCTTATGAACTCCTACAATGAGCAGTTCTTC. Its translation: CASSLMNSYNEQFF.